This passage covers 27 T cell receptor beta chains from one sample sequenced in a study of blood T cells in healthy people across ages. A sample-barcoded 5' primer and a J-beta primer mix were used in a second PCR of roughly 7 to 11 cycles. TCRdb called the 5' RACE reads again in MiXCR, with one record for every CDR3 protein. The sample contains 1.5 million to 2 million distinct CDR3 sequences, roughly 32% of which appear only once. The sample comprised blood. These receptors were collected from a woman aged 25-40 years in good health.

This clonotype was seen more than once but under ten times. The CDR3 sequence is CAISGGPGGPEGGTDTQYF. In DNA form, the CDR3 reads TGTGCCATCAGTGGAGGCCCGGGAGGGCCGGAGGGGGGCACAGATACGCAGTATTTT. The chain couples TRBV10-3 to TRBJ2-3, with 8 bases matching TRBD2. From germline, CDR1 is ENHRY and CDR2 SYGVKD. V shed 4 bases and J 1 base; nucleotides not matched to a gene: 16. The CDR3 totals 19 residues.

This clonotype has more than one count but fewer than ten. V and J are TRBV7-6 and TRBJ1-2; possibly TRBD1 for D (5 bases). The V gene's germline CDR1 is SGHVS and CDR2 FNYEAQ. This CDR3 has 15 amino acids. Trimming left V 5 bases short and J 3 bases short, with 16 bases between. CDR3 region: CASSLKVGDDYGYTF. CDR3 DNA: TGTGCCAGCAGCCTAAAGGTGGGGGACGACTATGGCTACACCTTC.

This clonotype was recorded at least ten times. V is TRBV11-2 and J is TRBJ2-1; 8 positions match TRBD1. The junction had 13 bases not matched to a gene; V was cut back by 6 bases and J by 15 bases. Germline V CDR1 and CDR2: SGHAT, FQNNGV. The CDR3 covers 13 residues. This CDR3 reads CASSPPGGIKRFF. CDR3 nucleotide sequence: TGTGCCAGCAGTCCCCCAGGGGGCATAAAACGGTTCTTC.

The chain carries TRBV6-1 and TRBJ2-7; D is unclear. The germline V gene has CDR1 MNHNS and CDR2 SASEGT. Trimming shortened V by 7 bases and J by 6 bases, and 16 bases separated the two germline ends. The CDR3 consists of 13 residues. The DNA of the CDR3 is TGTGCCAGCAACGCATATGACCCCACCGAGCAGTACTTC. The encoded protein is CASNAYDPTEQYF.

This clonotype was observed a handful of times. This chain joins TRBV20-1 and TRBJ2-3; 11 nucleotides line up with TRBD2. Germline CDR1 and CDR2: DFQATT and SNEGSKA (reference sequence). This CDR3 is built from 13 residues. V was clipped by 2 bases and J by 9 bases; unmatched bases: 4. Here the CDR3 DNA reads TGCAGTGCTAGACTACTAGCGGGGGACACGCAGTATTTT. It translates to CSARLLAGDTQYF.

This rearrangement joins TRBV4-2 to TRBJ2-1, with D tentatively TRBD1 (6 bases). Germline V gene data show CDR1 as LGHNA and CDR2 as YNFKEQ. V lost 0 bases to trimming and J lost 9 bases, with 18 bases between them. The CDR3 spans 16 residues. The CDR3: CASSQERGSNRAEQFF. In nucleotides, the CDR3 is TGTGCCAGCAGCCAAGAAAGAGGATCGAACAGGGCTGAGCAGTTCTTC.

The chain has TRBV3-1 and TRBJ2-5; TRBD2 matches 8 bases. Germline V gene lookup returns CDR1 LGHDT and CDR2 YNNKEL (reference sequence). The length of the CDR3 is 15 residues. Germline trimming cut 6 bases from V and 0 bases from J; bases unmatched to any gene: 6. The CDR3 spells CASSQILADQETQYF. CDR3 sequence (DNA): TGTGCCAGCAGTCAAATACTAGCGGACCAAGAGACCCAGTACTTC.

In this sample, this clonotype turned up many times. The V gene is TRBV5-1, the J gene TRBJ2-4; 13 bases line up with TRBD2. V trimming: 4 bases; J trimming: 0 bases; junction bases outside the gene matches: 10. Per the germline V gene, CDR1 is SGHRS and CDR2 is YFSETQ. This CDR3 region has 19 residues. The CDR3 spells CASSPRTSGSDLAKNIQYF. The CDR3 DNA is TGCGCCAGCAGCCCGCGGACTAGCGGGAGCGACCTAGCCAAAAACATTCAGTACTTC.

This clonotype was counted a few times. The V and J genes are TRBV5-1 and TRBJ2-5; 7 positions match TRBD1. V trimming: 4 bases; J trimming: 3 bases; junction bases outside the gene matches: 6. The germline gives CDR1 SGHRS, CDR2 YFSETQ. The CDR3 contains 14 residues. The CDR3 coding sequence is TGCGCCAGCAGCGTACAGGGGATGAAAGAGACCCAGTACTTC. Residues: CASSVQGMKETQYF.

This clonotype showed up many times. The CDR3 DNA reads TGCGCCAGCAGCTTGGAGGGCCTTACAGATACGCAGTATTTT. Its translation is CASSLEGLTDTQYF. The chain joins TRBV5-1 to TRBJ2-3, with unresolved D. The V end was cut by 0 bases, the J end by 3 bases, with 8 bases between. In germline, CDR1 is SGHRS, CDR2 YFSETQ. The CDR3 loop spans 14 amino acids. Filled out from reference TRBV5-1 and TRBJ2-3, the complete variable domain reads KAGVTQTPRYLIKTRGQQVTLSCSPISGHRSVSWYQQTPGQGLQFLFEYFSETQRNKGNFPGRFSGRQFSNSRSEMNVSTLELGDSALYLCASSLEGLTDTQYFGPGTRLTVL.

This clonotype occurred a few times. DNA of the CDR3: TGTGCCAGCAGTATCTCTAGCGGGGGGGTCTCCTACGAGCAGTACTTC. Amino acid sequence: CASSISSGGVSYEQYF. The V and J genes are TRBV6-5 and TRBJ2-7; 12 bases map to TRBD2. The CDR3 has 16 amino acids. The V segment lost 5 bases and the J segment 0 bases; nucleotides outside the gene matches: 5. CDR1 and CDR2 (germline): MNHEY, SVGAGI.

Remarks on this clonotype: Since a much larger clone is just one base distant, this may be a read error. The genes are TRBV29-1 and TRBJ2-7, with 7 bases identical to TRBD2. From germline, CDR1 is SQVTM and CDR2 ANQGSEA. Trimming took 4 bases from V and 9 from J; bases not matched to a gene: 9. The CDR3 runs 12 residues. The CDR3 sequence is CSVVIGSSGQYF. CDR3 bases: TGCAGCGTTGTGATAGGCTCTAGCGGGCAGTACTTC.

The chain joins TRBV14 to TRBJ2-7; D remains unclear. Germline V gives CDR1 SGHDN, CDR2 FVKESK. The CDR3 consists of 13 residues. Trimming pared 2 bases from V and 5 bases from J, leaving 10 bases between. Here the CDR3 reads CASSQNAVHEQYF. CDR3 bases: TGTGCCAGCAGCCAAAATGCTGTGCACGAGCAGTACTTC.

The chain is built from TRBV2 and TRBJ1-5; possible D gene TRBD1, 6 bases. V lost 6 bases and J 2 bases, leaving 20 bases between the germline ends. This CDR3 has 17 residues. Germline V gene data show CDR1 as SNHLY and CDR2 as FYNNEI. DNA of the CDR3: TGTGCCAGCAGACCACACAGGGACCAGATTGGCAATCAGCCCCAGCATTTT. Amino acids: CASRPHRDQIGNQPQHF. The full variable domain, its missing parts supplied by reference TRBV2 and TRBJ1-5, is EPEVTQTPSHQVTQMGQEVILRCVPISNHLYFYWYRQILGQKVEFLVSFYNNEISEKSEIFDDQFSVERPDGSNFTLKIRSTKLEDSAMYFCASRPHRDQIGNQPQHFGDGTRLSIL.

This clonotype was counted between two and nine times. As DNA, the CDR3 is TGCAGTGCCCTCCGGACAGGGAGCTCCTACGAGCAGTACTTC. Its translation: CSALRTGSSYEQYF. The rearrangement joins TRBV20-1 to TRBJ2-7; 8 bases are a match to TRBD1. This CDR3 is 14 amino acids long. Germline CDR1 reads DFQATT; CDR2 reads SNEGSKA (reference sequence). V shed 6 bases and J 0 bases; nucleotides not matched to a gene: 7.

CDR3 protein: CASSDLIYNEQFF. Written as DNA, the CDR3 is TGTGCCAGCAGTGATCTCATCTACAATGAGCAGTTCTTC. The chain employs TRBV2 and TRBJ2-1; D is unresolved. The CDR3 sequence is 13 residues long. Trimming cost V 3 bases and J 3 bases, with 6 bases left between them. The germline V gene has CDR1 SNHLY and CDR2 FYNNEI.

Here the CDR3 DNA reads TGTGCCAGCAGGACCCAGGGGAACTACGAGCAGTACTTC. Protein sequence: CASRTQGNYEQYF. The chain couples TRBV6-1 to TRBJ2-7; D perhaps matches TRBD1 (6 bases). The CDR3 consists of 13 residues. Per the germline V gene, CDR1 is MNHNS and CDR2 is SASEGT. V was shortened by 6 bases and J by 3 bases, with 12 bases between the two germline ends.

In its sample, this clonotype was seen many times. The rearrangement joins TRBV5-1 to TRBJ2-5, with TRBD2 matching 8 bases. V shed 6 bases, J shed 4 bases, and the junction held 2 bases outside the gene matches. This CDR3 spans 12 amino acids. Germline loops: CDR1 SGHRS, CDR2 YFSETQ. The CDR3 region is CASTTSGETQYF. The CDR3 DNA reads as TGCGCCAGCACAACTAGCGGAGAGACCCAGTACTTC.

This clonotype was seen a single time. The gene calls are TRBV12-3 or TRBV12-4 and TRBJ2-5; D is unresolved. Trimming took 5 bases from V and 5 from J, leaving 15 bases between them. CDR3 length equals 14 residues. Here the CDR3 reads CASSPQPGWETQYF. CDR3 DNA sequence: TGTGCCAGCAGTCCGCAGCCGGGCTGGGAGACCCAGTACTTC.

The V call is TRBV29-1, the J call TRBJ1-2; D uncertain. This CDR3 is built from 12 residues. Germline CDR1 SQVTM, CDR2 ANQGSEA. V lost 6 bases and J 5 bases, leaving 13 bases between the germline ends. This chain's CDR3 is CSVDDWGYGYTF. CDR3 nucleotides: TGCAGCGTAGATGACTGGGGTTATGGCTACACCTTC.

This clonotype was counted at least ten times. One end of the junction is discordant with germline, which a read error may explain. J is TRBJ2-7 and V is TRBV7-2; D is perhaps TRBD1 or TRBD2 (5 bases each). Germline-derived CDR1 and CDR2 are SGHTA and FQGNSA. CDR3 length: 14 amino acids. The CDR3 DNA follows: TGCGCCAGCAGCCTCGGACGGGGCCTGGACGAGCAGTACTTC. It is translated as CASSLGRGLDEQYF.

The chain has TRBV9 and TRBJ2-5; 9 bases align to TRBD1. The J call could be wrong; TRBJ2-7 is a better fit for the DNA end. Germline V CDR1 and CDR2: SGDLS, YYNGEE. This CDR3 spans 15 amino acids. CDR3 protein: CASSPEGDRAYEQYF. CDR3 nucleotide sequence: TGTGCCAGCAGCCCCGAGGGGGACAGGGCCTACGAGCAGTACTTC.

This clonotype was seen more than once but under ten times. The chain joins TRBV7-8 to TRBJ2-7, with 8 bases matching TRBD1. CDR1 and CDR2 from the germline V gene are SGHVS and FQNEAQ. This CDR3 is 15 amino acids long. V shed 1 base, J shed 3 bases, and the junction held 5 bases outside the gene matches. The CDR3 DNA sequence: TGTGCCAGCAGCTTAGGGCAGGGGGCGAACTACGAGCAGTACTTC. This gives the protein CASSLGQGANYEQYF.

The chain joins TRBV6-6 to TRBJ2-5; D is uncertain. V lost 7 bases and J lost 5, with 11 bases in between. The CDR3 runs to 12 residues. Per the germline V gene, CDR1 is MNHNY and CDR2 is SVGAGI (reference sequence). In DNA form, the CDR3 reads TGTGCCAGCAATGGCCCAACCGAGACCCAGTACTTC. Translating gives CASNGPTETQYF.

V is TRBV4-1 and J is TRBJ1-1, with a weak D call TRBD1 (6 bases). This CDR3 has 15 amino acids. Deletions cut 0 bases from V and 4 bases from J, with 12 bases between. Germline CDR1 MGHRA, CDR2 YSYEKL. In nucleotides, the CDR3 is TGCGCCAGCAGCCAAGATCCGGCAGGGGTCACTGAAGCTTTCTTT. Translated, it gives CASSQDPAGVTEAFF.

The table lists this clonotype with a few counts. This rearrangement joins TRBV28 to TRBJ2-1, with D possibly TRBD1 on 5 matching bases. Trimming removed 5 bases from V and 2 bases from J, with 13 bases in between. The CDR3 sequence is 15 residues long. Germline CDR1 MDHEN, CDR2 SYDVKM. The CDR3 here is CASSLTAAPYNEQFF. CDR3 DNA sequence: TGTGCCAGCAGTCTGACAGCAGCCCCCTACAATGAGCAGTTCTTC.

The chain joins TRBV7-9 to TRBJ2-3, with 12 nucleotides matching TRBD2. Germline V gene data show CDR1 as SEHNR and CDR2 as FQNEAQ (reference sequence). After removal of 1 base from V and 3 bases from J, the junction contained 2 bases not matched to a gene. The CDR3 loop spans 16 amino acids. CDR3 sequence reads: CASSLVTSGRTDTQYF. The CDR3 DNA sequence: TGTGCCAGCAGCTTAGTTACTAGCGGGAGGACAGATACGCAGTATTTT.